A selection of T cell receptor beta chains follows, all from one sample in a study of cytomegalovirus exposure and HLA in healthy donors. Using immunoSEQ multiplex PCR, the repertoire was profiled, and TCRdb retains in-frame clones only, with some absent. The sample carries 190,000 or so clones, roughly 80% recorded once. The sequenced sample consisted of PBMCs. Receptor source: a woman in her late teens or twenties in good health and CMV-seropositive. Each CDR3 is given with its conserved first and last residue. Each record gives: J gene, clone size, CDR3 length, D gene, V gene, CDR3 protein, CDR3 DNA. D genes are given only for firm matches. Clone size, where shown, is once, few, many, or a class for clones that have expanded.

j_gene: TRBJ1-1
abundance: -
len: 11
d_gene: TRBD1
v_gene: TRBV2
CDR3aa: CASSGQGRAFF
CDR3nt: TGTGCCAGCAGTGGACAGGGGAGAGCTTTCTTT

j_gene: TRBJ1-1
abundance: -
len: 15
d_gene: TRBD1
v_gene: TRBV5-1
CDR3aa: CASSRDSSLGTEAFF
CDR3nt: TGCGCCAGCAGCAGGGACAGTAGCCTCGGGACTGAAGCTTTCTTT

j_gene: TRBJ2-3
abundance: few
len: 16
d_gene: TRBD2
v_gene: TRBV5-6
CDR3aa: CASSSRFSGGADTQYF
CDR3nt: TGTGCCAGCAGCTCCCGATTCAGCGGGGGGGCAGATACGCAGTATTTT

j_gene: TRBJ2-5
abundance: -
len: 13
d_gene: -
v_gene: TRBV28
CDR3aa: CASSSDSQETQYF
CDR3nt: TGTGCCAGCAGCAGTGACAGTCAAGAGACCCAGTACTTC

j_gene: TRBJ2-2
abundance: -
len: 13
d_gene: -
v_gene: TRBV7-9
CDR3aa: CASSPPLSGELFF
CDR3nt: TGTGCCAGCAGCCCCCCCCTGTCCGGGGAGCTGTTTTTT

j_gene: TRBJ1-2
abundance: -
len: 14
d_gene: -
v_gene: TRBV7-9
CDR3aa: CASSLGGVPGFNTF
CDR3nt: TGTGCCAGCAGCTTAGGCGGGGTACCGGGTTTCAACACCTTC

j_gene: TRBJ1-2
abundance: -
len: 18
d_gene: TRBD1
v_gene: TRBV27
CDR3aa: CASRSHRGTGGANYGYTF
CDR3nt: TGTGCCAGCAGATCTCACCGGGGGACAGGGGGAGCTAACTATGGCTACACCTTC

j_gene: TRBJ1-6
abundance: -
len: 17
d_gene: TRBD1
v_gene: TRBV18
CDR3aa: CASSPTQQGARNSPLHF
CDR3nt: TGTGCCAGCTCACCCACCCAACAGGGGGCGCGTAATTCACCCCTCCACTTT

j_gene: TRBJ1-2
abundance: -
len: 15
d_gene: TRBD1
v_gene: TRBV19
CDR3aa: CASTSGGGPGYGYTF
CDR3nt: TGTGCCAGTACCTCAGGGGGCGGCCCAGGCTATGGCTACACCTTC

j_gene: TRBJ2-3
abundance: -
len: 14
d_gene: -
v_gene: TRBV6-1
CDR3aa: CASISRPGTDTQYF
CDR3nt: TGTGCCAGCATATCGCGGCCGGGCACAGATACGCAGTATTTT

j_gene: TRBJ2-7
abundance: -
len: 15
d_gene: TRBD2
v_gene: TRBV6-1
CDR3aa: CASSGLERGIYEQYF
CDR3nt: TGTGCCAGCAGTGGGTTGGAGCGGGGGATATACGAGCAGTACTTC

j_gene: TRBJ1-1
abundance: -
len: 18
d_gene: TRBD1
v_gene: TRBV11-2
CDR3aa: CASSLRGTGNFMNTEAFF
CDR3nt: TGTGCCAGCAGCTTACGGGGGACAGGGAATTTTATGAACACTGAAGCTTTCTTT

j_gene: TRBJ2-1
abundance: -
len: 14
d_gene: -
v_gene: TRBV5-1
CDR3aa: CASSLDGLVDEQFF
CDR3nt: TGCGCCAGCAGCTTGGATGGCCTAGTCGATGAGCAGTTCTTC

j_gene: TRBJ2-5
abundance: once
len: 18
d_gene: TRBD2
v_gene: TRBV7-2
CDR3aa: CASSLRGWLAGAGETQYF
CDR3nt: TGTGCCAGCAGCTTAAGAGGGTGGCTAGCGGGGGCAGGGGAGACCCAGTACTTC

j_gene: TRBJ1-2
abundance: -
len: 13
d_gene: TRBD1
v_gene: TRBV13
CDR3aa: CASSRPTGYGYTF
CDR3nt: TGTGCCAGCAGCCGCCCGACAGGGTATGGCTACACCTTC

j_gene: TRBJ1-1
abundance: -
len: 12
d_gene: -
v_gene: TRBV19
CDR3aa: CASSNRNTEAFF
CDR3nt: TGTGCCAGTAGTAACAGAAACACTGAAGCTTTCTTT

j_gene: TRBJ1-6
abundance: -
len: 13
d_gene: -
v_gene: TRBV7-2
CDR3aa: CASSFDSISPLHF
CDR3nt: TGTGCCAGCAGCTTTGACAGTATTTCACCCCTCCACTTT

j_gene: TRBJ2-5
abundance: -
len: 14
d_gene: -
v_gene: TRBV6-1
CDR3aa: CASSEGRVLKTQYF
CDR3nt: TGTGCCAGCAGTGAAGGGCGGGTTCTGAAGACCCAGTACTTC

j_gene: TRBJ1-2
abundance: -
len: 10
d_gene: -
v_gene: TRBV28
CDR3aa: CASSFQGYTF
CDR3nt: TGTGCCAGCAGTTTTCAGGGCTACACCTTC

j_gene: TRBJ2-7
abundance: -
len: 15
d_gene: TRBD2
v_gene: TRBV5-1
CDR3aa: CASSLEAGGSYEQYF
CDR3nt: TGCGCCAGCAGCTTGGAGGCGGGGGGTTCCTACGAGCAGTACTTC

j_gene: TRBJ2-1
abundance: -
len: 17
d_gene: TRBD2
v_gene: TRBV7-3
CDR3aa: CASSLGPRGGTFNEQFF
CDR3nt: TGTGCCAGCAGCTTAGGCCCTCGGGGGGGTACCTTTAATGAGCAGTTCTTC

j_gene: TRBJ1-1
abundance: -
len: 18
d_gene: -
v_gene: TRBV4-1
CDR3aa: CASSQVANTQGMNTEAFF
CDR3nt: TGCGCCAGCAGCCAAGTTGCCAATACCCAGGGGATGAACACTGAAGCTTTCTTT

j_gene: TRBJ1-5
abundance: -
len: 14
d_gene: -
v_gene: TRBV27
CDR3aa: CASNLAGSNQPQHF
CDR3nt: TGTGCCAGCAACTTGGCGGGGAGCAATCAGCCCCAGCATTTT

j_gene: TRBJ1-5
abundance: -
len: 15
d_gene: -
v_gene: TRBV9
CDR3aa: CASSVSWEGNQPQHF
CDR3nt: TGTGCCAGCAGCGTATCTTGGGAGGGGAATCAGCCCCAGCATTTT

j_gene: TRBJ2-4
abundance: -
len: 18
d_gene: -
v_gene: TRBV6-1
CDR3aa: CASSEWAGRELAKNIQYF
CDR3nt: TGTGCCAGCAGTGAATGGGCAGGGCGGGAACTAGCCAAAAACATTCAGTACTTC

j_gene: TRBJ2-5
abundance: many
len: 13
d_gene: -
v_gene: TRBV2
CDR3aa: CASNPPFQETQYF
CDR3nt: TGTGCCAGCAATCCCCCTTTCCAAGAGACCCAGTACTTC